The T cell receptor (beta chain) under discussion was sequenced for a study of beta chain features in type 1 diabetes. Whole-study results and caveats: Researchers reported that naive, central memory and Treg TCRB repertoires appeared more similar in patients than in healthy donors.

Expressed TCRB transcripts were sequenced after all isolated RNA was converted to cDNA. Sequenced by immunoSEQ multiplex PCR; TCRdb stores in-frame clones only, minus some. The sample lists hundreds of thousands of clones; around 68% were seen once. CDR1 and CDR2 (germline): SQVTM, ANQGSEA. The germline V and J ends were trimmed by 0 bases and 5 bases, with 7 bases remaining between them. This CDR3 has 12 residues. This clone was counted between two and nine times. Its antigen is not known. CD45RO/CCR7/CD25/CD127/CD95/CD27 separated CD4+ naive, central memory, regulatory and stem cell-like memory cells by sorting.

What was sequenced was naive CD4+ T cells from blood. The TCR sequence derives from a man aged 25 to 40 in good health. The chain couples TRBV29-1 to TRBJ2-5, with D perhaps TRBD1 (6 bases). CDR3 in amino acids: CSVEERGETQYF. CDR3 nucleotides: TGCAGCGTTGAAGAAAGGGGGGAGACCCAGTACTTC. The complete variable domain, with remaining parts taken from reference TRBV29-1 and TRBJ2-5, reads SAVISQKPSRDICQRGTSLTIQCQVDSQVTMMFWYRQQPGQSLTLIATANQGSEATYESGFVIDKFPISRPNLTFSTLTVSNMSPEDSSIYLCSVEERGETQYFGPGTRLLVL.